Listed here are 4 T cell receptor beta chains from one sample, sequenced in a study of cytomegalovirus exposure and HLA in healthy donors. TCRdb keeps only in-frame clones here, not all; method: immunoSEQ multiplex PCR. The table records some 75,000 clones, approximately 96% of them present only once. The material sequenced was PBMCs. Receptors were obtained from a woman under 30 in good health and CMV-seronegative.

The J gene is TRBJ1-5, the V gene TRBV19; 10 positions agree with TRBD1. The V gene's germline CDR1 is LNHDA and CDR2 SQIVND (reference sequence). Trimming at V came to 7 bases and at J to 5 bases, leaving 2 bases not matched to a gene. CDR3 length equals 13 residues. The CDR3 reads CASKGQGDQPQHF. The CDR3 DNA reads as TGTGCCAGTAAAGGACAGGGGGATCAGCCCCAGCATTTT.

The table lists this clone with a count of one. The CDR3 sequence: CASSLTSGTDTQYF. CDR3 sequence (DNA): TGTGCCAGCAGTTTGACTAGCGGGACAGATACGCAGTATTTT. The chain combines TRBV6-4 with TRBJ2-3; 10 nucleotides align to TRBD2. Per germline, CDR1 MRHNA and CDR2 SNTAGT. V lost 5 bases to trimming and J lost 3 bases; unmatched junction nucleotides: 2. This CDR3 region has 14 residues.

This chain connects TRBV6-1 to TRBJ2-1; 12 nucleotides match TRBD1. Trimming at V came to 3 bases and at J to 7 bases, leaving 4 bases not matched to a gene. This CDR3 has 15 amino acids. Germline V gene data show CDR1 as MNHNS and CDR2 as SASEGT. CDR3 residues: CASSEGTGGRNEQFF. The CDR3 DNA reads as TGTGCCAGCAGTGAGGGGACAGGGGGCAGGAATGAGCAGTTCTTC.

The chain uses TRBV27 and TRBJ2-3; 13 bases align to TRBD2. This CDR3 comprises 15 residues. Germline V gene lookup returns CDR1 MNHEY and CDR2 SMNVEV (reference sequence). The ends lost 3 bases at V and 6 bases at J; junction bases unmatched: 3. DNA of the CDR3: TGTGCCAGCAGTTTCGGGACTAGCGGGGAGGATACGCAGTATTTT. Translation: CASSFGTSGEDTQYF.